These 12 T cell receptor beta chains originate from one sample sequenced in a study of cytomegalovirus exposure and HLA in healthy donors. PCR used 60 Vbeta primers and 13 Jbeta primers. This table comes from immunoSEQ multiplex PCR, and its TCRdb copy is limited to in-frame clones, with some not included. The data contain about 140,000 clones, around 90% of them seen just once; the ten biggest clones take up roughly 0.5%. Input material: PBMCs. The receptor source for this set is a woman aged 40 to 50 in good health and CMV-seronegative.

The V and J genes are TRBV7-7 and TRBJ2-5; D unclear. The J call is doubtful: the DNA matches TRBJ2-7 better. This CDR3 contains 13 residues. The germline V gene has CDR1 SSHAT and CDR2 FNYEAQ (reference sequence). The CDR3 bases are TGTGCCAGCAGTCATGGCCCGATGGGCGAGCAGTACTTC. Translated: CASSHGPMGEQYF.

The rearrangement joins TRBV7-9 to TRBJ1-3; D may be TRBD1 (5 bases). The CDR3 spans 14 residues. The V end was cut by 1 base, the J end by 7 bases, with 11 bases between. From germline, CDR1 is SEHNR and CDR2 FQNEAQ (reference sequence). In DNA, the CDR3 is TGTGCCAGCAGCTTAGATGGGGCCATGAACACCATATATTTT. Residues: CASSLDGAMNTIYF.

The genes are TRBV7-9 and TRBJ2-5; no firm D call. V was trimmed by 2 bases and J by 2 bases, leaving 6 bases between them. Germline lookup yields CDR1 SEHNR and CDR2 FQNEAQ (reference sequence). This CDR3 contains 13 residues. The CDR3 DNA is TGTGCCAGCAGCTTATACAGTCAAGAGACCCAGTACTTC. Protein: CASSLYSQETQYF. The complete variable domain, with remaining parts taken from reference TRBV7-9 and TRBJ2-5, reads DTGVSQNPRHKITKRGQNVTFRCDPISEHNRLYWYRQTLGQGPEFLTYFQNEAQLEKSRLLSDRFSAERPKGSFSTLEIQRTEQGDSAMYLCASSLYSQETQYFGPGTRLLVL.

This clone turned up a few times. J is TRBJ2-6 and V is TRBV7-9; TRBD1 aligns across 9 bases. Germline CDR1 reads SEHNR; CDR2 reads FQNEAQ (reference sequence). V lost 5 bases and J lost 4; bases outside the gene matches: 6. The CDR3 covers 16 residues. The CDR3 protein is CASSARTGAGANVLTF. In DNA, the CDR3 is TGTGCCAGCAGCGCACGGACAGGGGCCGGGGCCAACGTCCTGACTTTC.

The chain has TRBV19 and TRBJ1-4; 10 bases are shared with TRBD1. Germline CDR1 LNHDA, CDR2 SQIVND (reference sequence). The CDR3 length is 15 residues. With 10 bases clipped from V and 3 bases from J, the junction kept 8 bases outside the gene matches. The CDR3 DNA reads TGTGCCACCGTCGACAGGGGGCGTGCTAATGAAAAACTGTTTTTT. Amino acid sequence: CATVDRGRANEKLFF.

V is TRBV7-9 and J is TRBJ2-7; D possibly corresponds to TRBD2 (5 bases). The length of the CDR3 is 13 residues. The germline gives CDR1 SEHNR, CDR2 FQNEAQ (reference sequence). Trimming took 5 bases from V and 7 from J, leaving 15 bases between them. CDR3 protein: CASSPAGVFEQYF. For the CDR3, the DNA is TGTGCCAGCAGCCCTGCCGGGGTTTTTGAGCAGTACTTC.

The CDR3: CASSLWSGKETQYF. The CDR3 DNA reads TGTGCCAGCAGTTTATGGTCGGGGAAAGAGACCCAGTACTTC. This chain uses TRBV27 with TRBJ2-5; D possibly corresponds to TRBD2 (5 bases). This CDR3 contains 14 residues. Germline V CDR1 and CDR2: MNHEY, SMNVEV (reference sequence). The V gene lost 1 base and the J gene lost 3 bases, with 9 bases spanning the gap.

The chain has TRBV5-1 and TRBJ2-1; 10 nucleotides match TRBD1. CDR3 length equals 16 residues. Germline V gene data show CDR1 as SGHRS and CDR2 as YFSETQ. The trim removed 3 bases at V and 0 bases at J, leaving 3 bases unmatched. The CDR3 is CASSWGQGSSYNEQFF. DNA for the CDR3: TGCGCCAGCAGCTGGGGACAGGGGAGCTCCTACAATGAGCAGTTCTTC.

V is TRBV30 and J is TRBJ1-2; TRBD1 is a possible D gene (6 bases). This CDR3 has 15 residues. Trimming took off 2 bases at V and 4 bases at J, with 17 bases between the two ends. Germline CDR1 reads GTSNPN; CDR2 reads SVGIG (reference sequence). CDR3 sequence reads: CAWSIRQARIYGYTF. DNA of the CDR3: TGTGCCTGGAGTATTAGACAGGCAAGGATCTATGGCTACACCTTC.

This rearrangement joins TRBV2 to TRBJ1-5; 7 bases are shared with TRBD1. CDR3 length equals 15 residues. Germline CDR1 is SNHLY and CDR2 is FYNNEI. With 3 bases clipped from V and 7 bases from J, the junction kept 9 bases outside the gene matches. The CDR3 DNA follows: TGTGCCAGCAGTGATTGGGGGACAGTGGAACAGCCCCAGCATTTT. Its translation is CASSDWGTVEQPQHF. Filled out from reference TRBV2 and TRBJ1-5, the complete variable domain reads EPEVTQTPSHQVTQMGQEVILRCVPISNHLYFYWYRQILGQKVEFLVSFYNNEISEKSEIFDDQFSVERPDGSNFTLKIRSTKLEDSAMYFCASSDWGTVEQPQHFGDGTRLSIL.

CDR3 protein: CAISAQAAYNEQFF. In DNA, the CDR3 is TGTGCCATCAGTGCCCAAGCGGCCTACAATGAGCAGTTCTTC. This chain uses TRBV10-3 with TRBJ2-1; a weak D match, TRBD2 (5 bases). This CDR3 region has 14 residues. The V gene's germline CDR1 is ENHRY and CDR2 SYGVKD. Trimming left V 4 bases short and J 2 bases short, with 9 bases between.

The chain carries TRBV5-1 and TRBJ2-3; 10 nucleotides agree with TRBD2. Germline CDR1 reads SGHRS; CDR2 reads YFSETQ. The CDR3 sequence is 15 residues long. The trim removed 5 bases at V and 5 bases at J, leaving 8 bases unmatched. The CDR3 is CASSFSGRAEDTQYF. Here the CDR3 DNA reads TGCGCCAGCAGTTTCAGCGGGAGGGCCGAAGATACGCAGTATTTT.